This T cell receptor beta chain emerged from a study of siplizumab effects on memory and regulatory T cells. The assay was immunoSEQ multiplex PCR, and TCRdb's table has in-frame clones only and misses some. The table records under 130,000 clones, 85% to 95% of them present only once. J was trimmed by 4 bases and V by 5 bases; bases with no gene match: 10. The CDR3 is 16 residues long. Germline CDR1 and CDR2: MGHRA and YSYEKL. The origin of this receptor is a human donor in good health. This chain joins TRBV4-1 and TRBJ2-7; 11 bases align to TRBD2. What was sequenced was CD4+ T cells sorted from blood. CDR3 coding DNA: TGCGCCAGCAGCAAAAGGAGTAGCGGGGGGGTATACGAGCAGTACTTC. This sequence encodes CASSKRSSGGVYEQYF.